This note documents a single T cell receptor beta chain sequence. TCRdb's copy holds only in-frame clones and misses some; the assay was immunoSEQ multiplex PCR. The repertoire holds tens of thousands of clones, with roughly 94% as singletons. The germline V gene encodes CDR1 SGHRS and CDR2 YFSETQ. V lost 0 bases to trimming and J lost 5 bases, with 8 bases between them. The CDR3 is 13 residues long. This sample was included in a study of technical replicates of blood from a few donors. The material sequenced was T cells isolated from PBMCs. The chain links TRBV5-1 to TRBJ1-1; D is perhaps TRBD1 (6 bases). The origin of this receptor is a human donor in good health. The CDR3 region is CASSLDRETEAFF. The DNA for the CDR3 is TGCGCCAGCAGCTTGGACAGGGAAACTGAAGCTTTCTTT. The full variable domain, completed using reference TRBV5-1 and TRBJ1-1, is KAGVTQTPRYLIKTRGQQVTLSCSPISGHRSVSWYQQTPGQGLQFLFEYFSETQRNKGNFPGRFSGRQFSNSRSEMNVSTLELGDSALYLCASSLDRETEAFFGQGTRLTVV.